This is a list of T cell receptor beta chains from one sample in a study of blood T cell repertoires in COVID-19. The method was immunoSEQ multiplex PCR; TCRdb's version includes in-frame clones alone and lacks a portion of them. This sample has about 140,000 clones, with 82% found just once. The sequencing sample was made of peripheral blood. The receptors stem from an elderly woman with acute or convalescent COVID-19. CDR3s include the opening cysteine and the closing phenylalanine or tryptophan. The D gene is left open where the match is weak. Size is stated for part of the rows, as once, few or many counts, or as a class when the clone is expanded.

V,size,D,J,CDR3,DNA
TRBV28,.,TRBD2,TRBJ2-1,CASRLATYNEQFF,TGTGCCAGCAGACTAGCGACCTACAATGAGCAGTTCTTC
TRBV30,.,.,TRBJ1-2,CAINFGELSYTF,TGTGCTATCAATTTTGGAGAGCTATCTTACACCTTC
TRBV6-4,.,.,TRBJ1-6,CASSDFRSGESYNSPLHF,TGTGCCAGCAGTGACTTCCGGAGTGGGGAGTCCTATAATTCACCCCTCCACTTT
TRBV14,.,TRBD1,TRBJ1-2,CASSPYGQGWYGYTF,TGTGCCAGCAGCCCCTACGGACAGGGTTGGTATGGCTACACCTTC
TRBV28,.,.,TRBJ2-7,CASRQLADLRKQYF,TGTGCCAGCAGGCAACTAGCCGACCTACGCAAGCAGTACTTC
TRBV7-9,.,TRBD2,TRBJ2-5,CASSLESSGGLNF,TGTGCCAGCAGCTTAGAGTCTTCGGGGGGGTTGAACTTC
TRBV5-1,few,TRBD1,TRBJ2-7,CASSRTRQGAYEQYF,TGCGCCAGCAGCCGGACCCGACAGGGGGCCTACGAGCAGTACTTC
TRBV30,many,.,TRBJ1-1,CAWSNPLRLGPEAFF,TGTGCCTGGAGTAACCCGCTGCGATTGGGGCCTGAAGCTTTCTTT
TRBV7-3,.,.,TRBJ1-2,CASAFGTANYGYTF,TGTGCCAGCGCTTTTGGTACAGCAAACTATGGCTACACCTTC
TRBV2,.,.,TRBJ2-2,CASSESGELFF,TGTGCCAGCAGTGAGAGCGGGGAGCTGTTTTTT
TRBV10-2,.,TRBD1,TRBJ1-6,CASRTGGHNSPLHF,TGCGCCAGCAGGACAGGGGGGCATAATTCACCCCTCCACTTT
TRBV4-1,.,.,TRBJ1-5,CASSQEGLYSNQPQHF,TGCGCCAGCAGCCAAGAGGGCCTGTATAGCAATCAGCCCCAGCATTTT
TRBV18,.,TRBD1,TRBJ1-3,CASSRGQGGNTIYF,TGTGCCAGCTCGCGGGGACAGGGAGGAAACACCATATATTTT
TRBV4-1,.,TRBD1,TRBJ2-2,CASSQTRDRGAGELFF,TGCGCCAGCAGCCAGACACGGGACAGGGGTGCCGGGGAGCTGTTTTTT
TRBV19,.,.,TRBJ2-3,CASSINWLQDIFTDTQYF,TGTGCCAGTAGTATAAATTGGCTCCAGGACATCTTCACAGATACGCAGTATTTT
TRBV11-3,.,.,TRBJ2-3,CASSLTSLADTQYF,TGTGCCAGCAGCCTGACTAGTCTCGCAGATACGCAGTATTTT
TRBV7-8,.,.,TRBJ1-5,CASSPSRVGNQPQHF,TGTGCCAGCAGCCCCTCCAGGGTCGGCAATCAGCCCCAGCATTTT
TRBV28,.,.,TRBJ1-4,CASTSHGKEKLFF,TGTGCCAGCACCTCCCATGGCAAGGAAAAACTGTTTTTT
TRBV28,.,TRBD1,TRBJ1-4,CASSRLGTGGEKLFF,TGTGCCAGCAGTCGTCTCGGGACAGGGGGTGAAAAACTGTTTTTT
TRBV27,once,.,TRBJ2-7,CASSFRGGEGQYF,TGTGCCAGCAGTTTTCGAGGGGGGGAGGGGCAGTACTTC
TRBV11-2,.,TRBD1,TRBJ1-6,CASSYRGGSNSPLHF,TGTGCCAGCAGCTACAGGGGCGGATCTAATTCACCCCTCCACTTT
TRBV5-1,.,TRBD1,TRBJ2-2,CASSRVTGPDTGELFF,TGCGCCAGCAGCCGGGTGACAGGGCCGGACACCGGGGAGCTGTTTTTT
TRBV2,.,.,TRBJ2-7,CASSDGTFYEQYF,TGTGCCAGCAGCGACGGGACTTTCTACGAGCAGTACTTC
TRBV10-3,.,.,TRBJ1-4,CAISPRGGAEGKLFF,TGTGCCATCAGCCCCCGGGGGGGCGCGGAGGGAAAACTGTTTTTT
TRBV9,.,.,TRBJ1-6,CASSVGGGLNSPLHF,TGTGCCAGCAGCGTAGGTGGGGGCCTTAATTCACCCCTCCACTTT
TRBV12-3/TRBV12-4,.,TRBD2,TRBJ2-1,CASGGENEQFF,TGTGCCAGCGGGGGGGAAAATGAGCAGTTCTTC
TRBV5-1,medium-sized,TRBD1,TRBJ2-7,CASRQPTGGYEQYF,TGCGCCAGCAGACAACCGACAGGGGGCTACGAGCAGTACTTC
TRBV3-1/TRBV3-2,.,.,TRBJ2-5,CASSPTGVKETQYF,TGTGCCAGCAGCCCCACAGGAGTAAAAGAGACCCAGTACTTC
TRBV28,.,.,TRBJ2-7,CASSYSPPTYEQYF,TGTGCCAGCAGTTACTCCCCTCCCACCTACGAGCAGTACTTC
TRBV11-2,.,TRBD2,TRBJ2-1,CASSRAGAYNEQFF,TGTGCCAGCAGCCGAGCGGGGGCCTACAATGAGCAGTTCTTC
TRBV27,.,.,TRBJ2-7,CASSSIGSNLRPYEQYF,TGTGCCAGCAGTTCTATCGGGTCTAACCTCCGGCCCTACGAGCAGTACTTC
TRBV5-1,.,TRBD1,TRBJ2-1,CASSRDRGLYNEQFF,TGCGCCAGCAGCCGTGACAGGGGGCTCTACAATGAGCAGTTCTTC
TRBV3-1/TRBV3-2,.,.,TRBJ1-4,CASRQVNEKLFF,TGTGCCAGCAGGCAGGTGAATGAAAAACTGTTTTTT
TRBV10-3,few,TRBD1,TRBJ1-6,CASGQGRESPLHF,TGTGCCAGCGGACAGGGTAGGGAATCACCCCTCCACTTT
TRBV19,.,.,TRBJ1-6,CASTPPGQQKYVNNSPLHF,TGTGCCAGTACTCCTCCCGGACAGCAGAAGTACGTAAATAATTCACCCCTCCACTTT